Included here is one T cell receptor beta chain sequence, with context. It lacks a known antigen. A clone one base away is much larger, so this may be a read error. Library preparation employed PCR. For sequencing, an Illumina HiSeq 2500 was employed. To reduce PCR and sequencing biases, unique molecular identifiers were incorporated into the TCR beta cDNA libraries. Per 1 to 10 million input T cells, approximately 500,000 cDNA molecules were obtained, such that each molecule approximated one T cell. The same protocol used for the earlier healthy control dataset was applied to prepare and sequence the patient libraries. Within a given batch, samples were prepared together, multiplexed and sequenced on the same HiSeq lane. The source study handled its data this way. Raw barcoded reads were processed with MIGEC, and single-read molecular identifier groups were discarded before consensus assembly and CDR3 extraction. VDJtools was used for post-analysis of the clonotype tables, and diversity was normalized by down-sampling every dataset to the size of the smallest sample. To correct batch-related cross-sample contamination, repertoire overlap clustering matched CDR3 amino acid sequences but not nucleotide sequences. TCRdb ran its own pipeline on the public reads, namely fastp trimming at Q25 and MiXCR clone calling, and kept in-frame beta chains. Entries are consolidated by CDR3 protein sequence, retaining the most common genes and DNA. The V and J calls were determined by TCRdb, not by the authors. The sample records fewer than 600,000 distinct CDR3 sequences, over 35% of which are singletons. The biggest ten clones account for about 12% of the sample.

The data were obtained in a study of post-analysis software for immune sequencing data (dated by TCRdb to 2015 to 2017). Regarding the study in general: Recorded disease courses included relapsing-remitting, secondary progressive and progressive-relapsing multiple sclerosis, with some patients lacking subtype annotation. The patient repertoires were set against eleven to twelve previously published healthy control repertoires from donors whose ages ranged from roughly 6 to 27 years. A subset of samples was prepared in parallel using single-end sample barcoding, then pooled and co-amplified after Illumina adapter ligation. Results the study describes overall, beyond this receptor: Significantly lower normalized Chao1 diversity was found in multiple sclerosis patients than in controls, suggesting substantial peripheral T-cell clonal expansion. The control group was slightly older than the multiple sclerosis patient group. Patients showed significantly higher frequencies than controls for five TRBV segments, among them TRBV5-6, TRBV5-1 and TRBV20-1. When samples were clustered directly using the F measure, samples prepared in the same batch co-clustered strongly, which prompted a batch-effect correction.

Trimming takes 5 bases from V and 7 bases from J, and the germline ends sit 8 bases apart. CDR1 and CDR2 (SEHNR, FQNEAQ) derive from the germline V gene (reference sequence). From its cysteine to its phenylalanine, the CDR3 spans 11 amino acids. Only the CDR3 DNA stays, 33 bases, in frame from base 1. TCR beta repertoires were profiled from peripheral blood of some 13 young patients with multiple sclerosis to demonstrate the VDJtools post-analysis software. Multiple sclerosis patients were children and adolescents aged roughly 6 to 17 years. Sequences were obtained from blood. The rearranged chain carries TRBV7-9 and TRBJ1-1; there is no confident call for the D gene. This TCR came from a girl under 18 with multiple sclerosis. The CDR3 protein: CASSPRSEAFF. The nucleotide sequence reads TGTGCCAGCAGCCCCAGGAGTGAAGCTTTCTTT.